This section outlines one T cell receptor (beta chain) sequence together with its context. Its antigen is as yet unknown. The sample belongs to a study of vaccination and CD4 T cells after COVID-19. Study-wide background: Six males and four females constituted the convalescent cohort, two of whom were Hispanic. Post-vaccination specimens were collected at a median of approximately 66 days following dose two (range 14 to 241).

Study conclusions and caveats: Recorded median SARS-CoV-2-reactive clonotype numbers increased from about 20 to 38 without reaching significance.

The treatment is: roughly 11-day PBMC culture with coronavirus spike peptide pools or control peptides (ViraFEST assay). PBMCs, plated at a few million per well, were grown in the presence of approximately 9.5 IU/ml IL-2 and roughly 9.6 ug/ml peptide pools. Sequencing of DNA taken from cultured CD4+ T cells relied on the Oncomine TCR Beta short-read assay. One entry per CDR3 protein results from TCRdb running MiXCR on the PCR reads. The sample holds approximately 21,000 distinct CDR3 sequences, 35% to 50% seen once. The clonotype comes from a human donor who had recovered from COVID-19. The material sequenced was CD4+ T cells from blood, cultured in vitro, taken after SARS-CoV-2 vaccination.

The CDR3, as DNA: TGTGCCAGCAGTTACTCAGCCAGTCAAGAGACCCAGTACTTC. Amino acid sequence: CASSYSASQETQYF. The chain has TRBV6-2 or TRBV6-3 and TRBJ2-5; D gene ambiguous. The germline CDR1 and CDR2 sequences are MNHEY and SVGEGT. The CDR3 covers 14 residues. V was pared by 0 bases and J by 2 bases, with 7 bases between.